Listed below are T cell receptor beta chains from one sample, sequenced in a study of blood T cell repertoires in COVID-19. The table came from immunoSEQ multiplex PCR; TCRdb's copy has only in-frame clones and leaves some out. The data contain about 220,000 clones, 60% to 85% of them singletons. Sequencing was carried out using peripheral blood. All receptors come from a woman between 70 and 85 years old with acute or convalescent COVID-19. Both conserved end residues are part of each CDR3. The order of the fields is D gene, J gene, clone size, V gene, CDR3 DNA, CDR3 protein. D genes are given only for firm matches. Only some rows state a clone size, as once, few, many or a class for expanded clones.

>.|TRBJ2-1|.|TRBV19
TGTGCCAGTACCCAATGGGGGGAGAACCACAATGAGCAGTTCTTC
CASTQWGENHNEQFF
>TRBD1|TRBJ2-1|.|TRBV7-2
TGTGCCAGCAGGCAGGGACAGGGGTATCTCCATGAGCAGTTCTTC
CASRQGQGYLHEQFF
>TRBD1|TRBJ2-2|.|TRBV7-8
TGTGCCAGCAGCTGGGGACAGGGCGCCGGGGAGCTGTTTTTT
CASSWGQGAGELFF
>TRBD2|TRBJ2-1|.|TRBV7-6
TGTGCCAGCAGCTTAAATGCGGGGGCCTACAATGAGCAGTTCTTC
CASSLNAGAYNEQFF
>.|TRBJ2-7|.|TRBV6-2/TRBV6-3
TGTGCCAGCAGTTACTTTCCTCCCTACGAGCAGTACTTC
CASSYFPPYEQYF
>TRBD1|TRBJ2-1|.|TRBV9
TGTGCCAGCAGTAAGACAGGGGGTACGAGGGGCAATGAGCAGTTCTTC
CASSKTGGTRGNEQFF
>TRBD2|TRBJ2-1|.|TRBV3-1/TRBV3-2
TGTGCCAGCAGCCTAAGGGGGAAACTAGCGGGGAACAATGAGCAGTTCTTC
CASSLRGKLAGNNEQFF
>TRBD2|TRBJ2-3|.|TRBV7-7
TGTGCCAGCAGCTTAGGGAGCGGGGGAACAGATACGCAGTATTTT
CASSLGSGGTDTQYF
>TRBD2|TRBJ2-3|.|TRBV7-9
TGTGCCAGCAGCTTCAAGGGGACTAGCGGGGGGCTACACACAGATACGCAGTATTTT
CASSFKGTSGGLHTDTQYF
>.|TRBJ2-5|.|TRBV5-1
TGCGCCAGCAGAACACGGGGGAATCAAGAGACCCAGTACTTC
CASRTRGNQETQYF
>TRBD2|TRBJ2-5|.|TRBV7-2
TGTGCCAGCAGCTTAATAGCGGGGGGCAAAGAGACCCAGTACTTC
CASSLIAGGKETQYF
>TRBD1|TRBJ1-2|.|TRBV5-1
TGCGCCAGCAGCTTGGTTCCTTCAGGGGGCCGGTATGGCTACACCTTC
CASSLVPSGGRYGYTF
>TRBD2|TRBJ2-3|.|TRBV7-6
TGTGCCAGCAGCTTAGGTTTACTAGCGGGGGGCTTGGTGGATACGCAGTATTTT
CASSLGLLAGGLVDTQYF
>.|TRBJ1-4|.|TRBV5-1
TGCGCCAGCAGCTTCCAAACAGGGACTAATGAAAAACTGTTTTTT
CASSFQTGTNEKLFF
>.|TRBJ1-2|.|TRBV3-1/TRBV3-2
TGTGCCAGCAGCCAAGAGGGGAGAGGCGACTATGGCTACACCTTC
CASSQEGRGDYGYTF
>TRBD1|TRBJ1-4|few|TRBV18
TGTGCCAGCTCATCCACCGGGACAGTAGCTGAAAAACTGTTTTTT
CASSSTGTVAEKLFF
>.|TRBJ2-6|.|TRBV29-1
TGCAGCGTGGAGGACAGCTCTGGGGCCAACGTCCTGACTTTC
CSVEDSSGANVLTF
>TRBD2|TRBJ2-3|.|TRBV24-1
TGTGCCACCAGTAGAGGACTAGCGGGGAGCACAGATACGCAGTATTTT
CATSRGLAGSTDTQYF
>.|TRBJ1-2|.|TRBV24-1
TGTGCCACCAGTGATCCCGGGGAGGGATGGGGCTACACCTTC
CATSDPGEGWGYTF
>TRBD2|TRBJ2-1|.|TRBV30
TGTGCCTGGAGTGTAGCGGGACTAGCGGGTCAAACAGATGAGCAGTTCTTC
CAWSVAGLAGQTDEQFF
>.|TRBJ1-1|.|TRBV12-5
TGTGCTAGTGGTTTGGTACGAGAGCCTTTCTTT
CASGLVREPFF
>.|TRBJ1-4|.|TRBV9
TGTGCCAGCAGCGTAGGCGGGGGGGCTAATGAAAAACTGTTTTTT
CASSVGGGANEKLFF
>.|TRBJ1-1|many|TRBV6-5
TGTGCCAGCTCATTGGGGGCGCAGTCCCAAGCTTTCTTT
CASSLGAQSQAFF
>.|TRBJ2-6|.|TRBV3-1/TRBV3-2
TGTGCCAGCAGCCAAGACCCCGGCGGGGCTGGGGCCAACGTCCTGACTTTC
CASSQDPGGAGANVLTF
>TRBD1|TRBJ2-2|.|TRBV2
TGTGCCAGCAGTTCGCATCCCGACCGGGGACAGGGGCCCGGGGAGCTGTTTTTT
CASSSHPDRGQGPGELFF
>.|TRBJ1-2|.|TRBV10-3
TGTGCCATCAGTGCCGGGACTTATGGCTACACCTTC
CAISAGTYGYTF
>.|TRBJ1-2|.|TRBV14
TGTGCCAGCAGGAGAGGAGGGCCTAACTATGGCTACACCTTC
CASRRGGPNYGYTF
>TRBD1|TRBJ1-3|.|TRBV14
TGTGCCAGCCGACCGACAGGGATCAGAAACACCATATATTTT
CASRPTGIRNTIYF
>TRBD1|TRBJ2-2|once|TRBV7-3
TGTGCCAGCAGCTTATCGACAGGGGGCTTAACCGGGGAGCTGTTTTTT
CASSLSTGGLTGELFF
>TRBD2|TRBJ2-3|.|TRBV11-3
TGTGCCAGCAGCTTAGAGGCGGGGGGACCTAATACGCAGTATTTT
CASSLEAGGPNTQYF
>.|TRBJ2-1|.|TRBV10-2
TGCGCCAGCAGTGAGTTTAACAATGAGCAGTTCTTC
CASSEFNNEQFF
>.|TRBJ2-7|.|TRBV6-2/TRBV6-3
TGTGCCAGCACCCCAGACAGCTACGAGCAGTACTTC
CASTPDSYEQYF
>TRBD1|TRBJ2-7|many|TRBV7-2
TGTGCCAGCAGCTTGGGGACAGGGCACGGCGGCGAGCAGTACTTC
CASSLGTGHGGEQYF
>.|TRBJ2-3|.|TRBV7-2
TGTGCCAGCAGCTCCGATGGGGGGGCCCCGGTTGCGCAGTATTTT
CASSSDGGAPVAQYF
>TRBD1|TRBJ1-4|.|TRBV4-1
TGCGCCAGCAGCCAGAACGGGCCAGGGGGGGAAAAACTGTTTTTT
CASSQNGPGGEKLFF
>TRBD1|TRBJ2-1|.|TRBV6-5
TGTGCCAGCAACTTGGACAGGGTCCGAAATGAGCAGTTCTTC
CASNLDRVRNEQFF
>.|TRBJ2-3|.|TRBV7-2
TGTGCCAGCAGCCCAGGGGACACTCCAGATACGCAGTATTTT
CASSPGDTPDTQYF
>.|TRBJ1-2|once|TRBV30
TGTGCCATGACCAACACCCGTTCTAGTTCGTATGGCTACACCTTC
CAMTNTRSSSYGYTF
>TRBD2|TRBJ2-3|.|TRBV6-5
TGTGCCAGCAGTTCTCGACTAGCAACAGATACGCAGTATTTT
CASSSRLATDTQYF
>.|TRBJ2-5|.|TRBV11-2
TGTGCCAGCAGCCCCGGGGAGGTCCCACAAGAGACCCAGTACTTC
CASSPGEVPQETQYF